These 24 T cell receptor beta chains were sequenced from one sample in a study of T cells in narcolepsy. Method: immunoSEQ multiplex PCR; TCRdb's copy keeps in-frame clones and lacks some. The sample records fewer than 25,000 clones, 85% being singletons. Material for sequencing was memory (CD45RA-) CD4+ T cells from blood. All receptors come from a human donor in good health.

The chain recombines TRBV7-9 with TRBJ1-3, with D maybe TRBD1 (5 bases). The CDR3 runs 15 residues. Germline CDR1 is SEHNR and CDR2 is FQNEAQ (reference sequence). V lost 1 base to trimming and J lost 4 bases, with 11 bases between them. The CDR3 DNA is TGTGCCAGCAGCTTAGAAGGGGCGCAAGGAAACACCATATATTTT. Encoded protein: CASSLEGAQGNTIYF.

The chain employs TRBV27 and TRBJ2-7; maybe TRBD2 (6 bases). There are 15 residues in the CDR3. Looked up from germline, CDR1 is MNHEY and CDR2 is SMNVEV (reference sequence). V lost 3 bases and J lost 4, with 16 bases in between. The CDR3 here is CASSFLVAGGYEQYF. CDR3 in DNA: TGTGCCAGCAGTTTTTTAGTGGCTGGGGGGTACGAGCAGTACTTC.

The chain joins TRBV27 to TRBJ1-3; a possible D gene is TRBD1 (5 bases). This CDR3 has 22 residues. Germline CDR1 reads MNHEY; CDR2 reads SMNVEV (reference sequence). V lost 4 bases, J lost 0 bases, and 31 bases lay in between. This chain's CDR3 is CASSSKRTTGPPKGHSGNTIYF. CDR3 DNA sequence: TGTGCCAGCAGTTCGAAGAGAACAACCGGGCCTCCTAAGGGGCACTCTGGAAACACCATATATTTT.

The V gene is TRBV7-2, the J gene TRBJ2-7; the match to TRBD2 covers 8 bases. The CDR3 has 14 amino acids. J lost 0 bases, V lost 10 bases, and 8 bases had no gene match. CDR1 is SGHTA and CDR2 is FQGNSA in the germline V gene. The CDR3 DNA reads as TGTGCCAACAAGACTAGCGACCACTCCTACGAGCAGTACTTC. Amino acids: CANKTSDHSYEQYF.

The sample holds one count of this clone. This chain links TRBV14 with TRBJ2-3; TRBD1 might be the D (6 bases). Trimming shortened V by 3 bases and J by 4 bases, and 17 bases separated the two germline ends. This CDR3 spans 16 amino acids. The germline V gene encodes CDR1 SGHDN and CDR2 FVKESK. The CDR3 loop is CASSHFSRGRADTQYF. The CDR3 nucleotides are TGTGCCAGCAGCCATTTCAGCAGGGGCAGGGCAGATACGCAGTATTTT.

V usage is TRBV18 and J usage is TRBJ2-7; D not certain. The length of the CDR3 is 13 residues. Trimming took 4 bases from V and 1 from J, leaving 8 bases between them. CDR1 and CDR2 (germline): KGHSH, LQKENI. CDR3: CASSLQASYEQYF. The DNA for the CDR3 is TGTGCCAGCTCACTACAAGCGTCCTACGAGCAGTACTTC.

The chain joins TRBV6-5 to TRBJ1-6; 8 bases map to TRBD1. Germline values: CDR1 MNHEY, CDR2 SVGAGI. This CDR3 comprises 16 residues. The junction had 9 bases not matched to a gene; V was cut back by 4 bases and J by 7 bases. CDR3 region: CASSSRGPNENSPLHF. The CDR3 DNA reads TGTGCCAGCAGTTCCAGGGGGCCCAACGAGAATTCACCCCTCCACTTT.

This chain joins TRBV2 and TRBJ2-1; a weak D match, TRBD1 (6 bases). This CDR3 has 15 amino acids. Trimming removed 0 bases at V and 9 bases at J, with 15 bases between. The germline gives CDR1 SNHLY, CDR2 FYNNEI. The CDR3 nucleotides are TGTGCCAGCAGTGAAGCGCGTACAGGGAACGGTGAGCAGTTCTTC. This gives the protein CASSEARTGNGEQFF.

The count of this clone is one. The DNA of the CDR3 is TGTGCCAGCAGTTCCCGGACTAGCTGGTACAATGAGCAGTTCTTC. Amino acid sequence: CASSSRTSWYNEQFF. The chain links TRBV6-5 to TRBJ2-1; 8 bases map to TRBD2. The CDR3 consists of 15 residues. Germline V gene lookup returns CDR1 MNHEY and CDR2 SVGAGI. J lost 4 bases, V lost 4 bases, and 6 bases had no gene match.

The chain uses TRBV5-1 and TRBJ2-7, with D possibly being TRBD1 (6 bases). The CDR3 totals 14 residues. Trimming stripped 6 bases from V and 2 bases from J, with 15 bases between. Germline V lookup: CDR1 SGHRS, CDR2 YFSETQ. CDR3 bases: TGCGCCAGCACCACGGACAGTACCACCTACGAGCAGTACTTC. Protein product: CASTTDSTTYEQYF.

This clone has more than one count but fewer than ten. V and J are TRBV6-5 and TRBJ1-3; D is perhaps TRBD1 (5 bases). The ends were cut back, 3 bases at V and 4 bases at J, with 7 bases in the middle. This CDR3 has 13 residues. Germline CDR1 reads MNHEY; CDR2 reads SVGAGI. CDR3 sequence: CASSYSGGNTIYF. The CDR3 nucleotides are TGTGCCAGCAGTTATTCAGGGGGAAACACCATATATTTT.

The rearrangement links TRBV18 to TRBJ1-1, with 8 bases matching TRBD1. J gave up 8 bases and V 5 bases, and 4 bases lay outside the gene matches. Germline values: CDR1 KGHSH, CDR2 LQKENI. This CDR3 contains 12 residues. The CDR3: CASSAGGAEAFF. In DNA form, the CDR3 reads TGTGCCAGCTCAGCAGGGGGCGCGGAAGCTTTCTTT.

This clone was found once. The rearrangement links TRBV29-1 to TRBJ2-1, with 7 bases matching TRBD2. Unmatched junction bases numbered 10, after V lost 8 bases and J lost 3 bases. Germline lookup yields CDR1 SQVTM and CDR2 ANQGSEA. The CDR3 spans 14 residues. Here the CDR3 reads CSSAGAGLYNEQFF. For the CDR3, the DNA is TGCAGCTCCGCGGGAGCGGGGCTCTACAATGAGCAGTTCTTC.

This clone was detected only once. CDR3 residues: CASSPGTAGYEQYF. The CDR3 DNA is TGTGCCAGCAGCCCCGGGACCGCCGGGTACGAGCAGTACTTC. The chain has TRBV6-5 and TRBJ2-7, with D possibly being TRBD1 or TRBD2 (5 bases each). Trimming cost V 6 bases and J 4 bases, with 16 bases left between them. This CDR3 comprises 14 residues. Germline-derived CDR1 and CDR2 are MNHEY and SVGAGI.

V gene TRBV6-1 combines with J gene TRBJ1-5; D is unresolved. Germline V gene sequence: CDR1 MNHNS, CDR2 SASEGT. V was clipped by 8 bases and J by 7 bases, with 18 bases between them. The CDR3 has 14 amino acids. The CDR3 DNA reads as TGTGCCAGCTCGGGCGCACCTATCACGCAGCCCCAGCATTTT. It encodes CASSGAPITQPQHF.

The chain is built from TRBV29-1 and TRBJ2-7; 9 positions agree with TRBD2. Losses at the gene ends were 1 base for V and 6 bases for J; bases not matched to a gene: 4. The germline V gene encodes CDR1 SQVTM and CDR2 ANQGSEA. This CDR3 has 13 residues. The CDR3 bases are TGCAGCGTTGAAGGAGCGGGAGGTGGCGAGCAGTACTTC. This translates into CSVEGAGGGEQYF.

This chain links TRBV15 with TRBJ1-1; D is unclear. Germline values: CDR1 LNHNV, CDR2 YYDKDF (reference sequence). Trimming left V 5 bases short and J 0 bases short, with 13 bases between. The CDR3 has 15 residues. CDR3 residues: CATSALGGLNTEAFF. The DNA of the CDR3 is TGTGCCACCAGCGCCCTCGGCGGCTTGAACACTGAAGCTTTCTTT. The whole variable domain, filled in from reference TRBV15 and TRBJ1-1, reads DAMVIQNPRYQVTQFGKPVTLSCSQTLNHNVMYWYQQKSSQAPKLLFHYYDKDFNNEADTPDNFQSRRPNTSFCFLDIRSPGLGDTAMYLCATSALGGLNTEAFFGQGTRLTVV.

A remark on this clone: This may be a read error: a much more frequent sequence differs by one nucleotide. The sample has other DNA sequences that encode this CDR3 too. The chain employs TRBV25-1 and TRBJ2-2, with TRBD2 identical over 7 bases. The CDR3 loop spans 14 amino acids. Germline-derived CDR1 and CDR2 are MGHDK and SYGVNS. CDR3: CASTGDYNSGELFF. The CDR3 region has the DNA TGCGCCAGCACCGGGGACTACAACTCCGGGGAGCTGTTTTTT.

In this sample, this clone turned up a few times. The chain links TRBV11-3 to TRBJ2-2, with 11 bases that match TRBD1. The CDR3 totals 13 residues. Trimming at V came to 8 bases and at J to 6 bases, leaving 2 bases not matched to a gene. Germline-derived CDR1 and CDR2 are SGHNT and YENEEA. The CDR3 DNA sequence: TGTGCCAGCGAGGACAGGGGGCCCGGGGAGCTGTTTTTT. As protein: CASEDRGPGELFF.

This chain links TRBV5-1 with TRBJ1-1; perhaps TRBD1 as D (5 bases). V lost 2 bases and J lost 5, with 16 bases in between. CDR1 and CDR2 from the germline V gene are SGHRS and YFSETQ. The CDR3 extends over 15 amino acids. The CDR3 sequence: CASSLGEWSGTEAFF. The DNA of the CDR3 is TGCGCCAGCAGCTTAGGGGAGTGGTCGGGGACTGAAGCTTTCTTT.

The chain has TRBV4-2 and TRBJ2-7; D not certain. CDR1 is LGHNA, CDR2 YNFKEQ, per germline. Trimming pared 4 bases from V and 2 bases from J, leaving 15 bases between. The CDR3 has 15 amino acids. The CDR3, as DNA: TGTGCCAGCAGCCCTCAATATGGCACCACCTACGAGCAGTACTTC. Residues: CASSPQYGTTYEQYF.

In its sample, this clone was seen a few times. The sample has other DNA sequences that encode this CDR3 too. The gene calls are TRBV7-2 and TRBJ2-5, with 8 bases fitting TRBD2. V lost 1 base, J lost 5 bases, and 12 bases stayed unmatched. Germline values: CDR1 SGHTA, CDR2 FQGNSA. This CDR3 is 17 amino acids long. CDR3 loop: CASSLGLVAGGGETQYF. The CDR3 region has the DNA TGTGCCAGCAGCTTAGGTCTGGTGGCGGGGGGAGGGGAGACCCAGTACTTC. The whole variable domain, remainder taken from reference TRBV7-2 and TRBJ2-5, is GAGVSQSPSNKVTEKGKDVELRCDPISGHTALYWYRQSLGQGLEFLIYFQGNSAPDKSGLPSDRFSAERTGGSVSTLTIQRTQQEDSAVYLCASSLGLVAGGGETQYFGPGTRLLVL.

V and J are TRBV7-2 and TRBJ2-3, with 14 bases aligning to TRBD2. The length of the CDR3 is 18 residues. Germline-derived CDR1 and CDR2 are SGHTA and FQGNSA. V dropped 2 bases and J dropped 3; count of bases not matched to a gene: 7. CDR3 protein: CASSLTRTSGRKTDTQYF. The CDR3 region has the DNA TGTGCCAGCAGCTTAACCAGGACTAGCGGGAGGAAAACAGATACGCAGTATTTT.

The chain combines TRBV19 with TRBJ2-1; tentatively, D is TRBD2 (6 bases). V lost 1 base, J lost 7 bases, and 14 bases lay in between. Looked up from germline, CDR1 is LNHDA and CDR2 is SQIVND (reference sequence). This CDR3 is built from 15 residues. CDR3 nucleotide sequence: TGTGCCAGTAGTATAGGTCCGGGCGCGGGGAATGAGCAGTTCTTC. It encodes CASSIGPGAGNEQFF. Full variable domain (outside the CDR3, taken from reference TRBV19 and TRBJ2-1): DGGITQSPKYLFRKEGQNVTLSCEQNLNHDAMYWYRQDPGQGLRLIYYSQIVNDFQKGDIAEGYSVSREKKESFPLTVTSAQKNPTAFYLCASSIGPGAGNEQFFGPGTRLTVL.